The T cell receptor beta chain under discussion was sequenced for a study of cytomegalovirus exposure and HLA in healthy donors. Regarding the study as a whole: In a later analysis, donors in an Asian-associated ancestry cluster reportedly had fewer N-insertions in productive TCRs than the cohort mean. Associated with HLA alleles at 0.05 false discovery rate in a later analysis were 16,951 TCR beta sequences.

On this clone: The antigen is unknown.

PCR employed 60 Vbeta and 13 Jbeta primers. The repertoire was sequenced with immunoSEQ multiplex PCR; TCRdb's copy has only in-frame clones and lacks some. The table includes 60,000 to 70,000 clones, more than 65% detected once. Germline assignment: CDR1 SQVTM and CDR2 ANQGSEA. The CDR3 length is 14 residues. V lost 3 bases and J 2 bases, leaving 11 bases between the germline ends. The rearrangement joins TRBV29-1 to TRBJ2-1; unclear D gene. Sequencing was done on a sample of PBMCs. The TCR sequence derives from a young woman in good health and CMV-seronegative. The CDR3 coding sequence is TGCAGCGTTGATCACCTAGGTACCTACAATGAGCAGTTCTTC. Encoded protein: CSVDHLGTYNEQFF.